The present TCR beta chain was sequenced within a study of cytomegalovirus exposure and HLA in healthy donors. The CDR3 length is 15 residues. Germline V gene lookup returns CDR1 SGDLS and CDR2 YYNGEE. V shed 0 bases and J shed 7 bases, with 13 bases lying between them. Both 60 Vbeta primers and 13 Jbeta primers went into the PCR. Clones were read by immunoSEQ multiplex PCR, and TCRdb kept only the in-frame ones, dropping some. The data show 130,000 or so clones, approximately 64% seen once. The chain links TRBV9 to TRBJ2-2; D is undetermined. The sequencing input was PBMCs. This receptor was identified in a woman aged 40 to 55 in good health and CMV-seronegative. The CDR3 region has the DNA TGTGCCAGCAGCGTAGTGGGTACAGCTGGCGGGGAGCTGTTTTTT. This codes for CASSVVGTAGGELFF.